The TCR beta chain described here comes from a study of cytomegalovirus exposure and HLA in healthy donors. For this clone: Its antigen is unidentified.

Broader study findings: Cytomegalovirus-associated status was assigned to about 180 TCR beta chains.

The V gene end was trimmed by 4 bases and the J gene end by 5 bases; junction bases not matched to a gene: 8. There are 17 residues in the CDR3. Germline assignment: CDR1 MNHNS and CDR2 SASEGT. The PCR made use of 60 Vbeta and 13 Jbeta primers. Method: immunoSEQ multiplex PCR; TCRdb's copy keeps in-frame clones and lacks some. The profile shows around 150,000 clones, approximately 80% of them singletons. This receptor was taken from a male donor in good health and CMV-seronegative. V usage is TRBV6-1 and J usage is TRBJ2-4; 13 positions agree with TRBD2. Sequencing input: PBMCs. CDR3 sequence (DNA): TGTGCCAGCAGTGGCCTACTAGCGGGGGGGCGGGAAAACATTCAGTACTTC. It translates to CASSGLLAGGRENIQYF.